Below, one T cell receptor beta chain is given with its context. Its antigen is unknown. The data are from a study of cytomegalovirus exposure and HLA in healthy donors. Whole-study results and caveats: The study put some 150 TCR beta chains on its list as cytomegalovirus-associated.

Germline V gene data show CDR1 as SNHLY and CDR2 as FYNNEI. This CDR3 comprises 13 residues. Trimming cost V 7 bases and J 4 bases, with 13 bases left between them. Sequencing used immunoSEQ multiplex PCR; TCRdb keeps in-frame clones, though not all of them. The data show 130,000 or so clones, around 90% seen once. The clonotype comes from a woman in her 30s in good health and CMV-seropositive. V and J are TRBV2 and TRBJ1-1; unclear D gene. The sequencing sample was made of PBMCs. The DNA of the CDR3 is TGTGCCAGCAATAGTGAGGGCGGCACTGAAGCTTTCTTT. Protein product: CASNSEGGTEAFF.